Given below is one T cell receptor (beta chain) in context. Its antigen is not identified. The germline gives CDR1 SGHNT, CDR2 YYREEE (reference sequence). The CDR3 is 14 amino acids. These data belong to a study of monozygotic twins with inflammatory bowel disease. Study results and limitations: Perhaps reflecting limited power, concordant and discordant twins did not differ in repertoire similarity. IBD patients shared fewer clonotypes with others than healthy twins, especially with disease activity.

Per-sample cDNA came from eight separate reactions. TCRdb re-called the 5' RACE reads and catalogs CDR3 proteins one per entry, DNA excluded. This sample's table reports 300,000 to 450,000 distinct CDR3 sequences. Sequencing was performed on blood. The gene calls are TRBV5-4 and TRBJ2-5; TCRdb picks TRBD2, but there is no DNA to check that call. The clonotype originates from a human donor with ulcerative colitis or Crohn's disease, or a healthy co-twin of an affected twin (not recorded which). The chain's CDR3 is CASSPTSSQETQYF.